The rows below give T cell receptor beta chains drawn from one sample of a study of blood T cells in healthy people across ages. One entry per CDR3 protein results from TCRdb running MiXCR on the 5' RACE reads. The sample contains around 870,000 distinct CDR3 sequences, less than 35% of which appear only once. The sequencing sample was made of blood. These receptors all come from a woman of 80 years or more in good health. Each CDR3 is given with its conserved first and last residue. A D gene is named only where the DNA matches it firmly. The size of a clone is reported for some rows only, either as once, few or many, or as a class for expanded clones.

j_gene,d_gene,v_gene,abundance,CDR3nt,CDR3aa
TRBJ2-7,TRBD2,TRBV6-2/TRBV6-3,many,TGTGCCAGCAGTTACGGGTCTAGCGGGCCCCGCTACGAGCAGTACTTC,CASSYGSSGPRYEQYF
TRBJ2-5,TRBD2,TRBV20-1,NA,TGCAGTGCCCAGTTGGGGAGGGAAGAGACCCAGTACTTC,CSAQLGREETQYF
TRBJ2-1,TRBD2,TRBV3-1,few,TGTGCCAGCAGCCGCCGCGGGGGGCTGAGCTCCTACAATGAGCAGTTCTTC,CASSRRGGLSSYNEQFF
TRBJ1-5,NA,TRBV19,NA,TGTGCCAGTAGTATTGCTACAGGGCGAACTCAGCCCCAGCATTTT,CASSIATGRTQPQHF
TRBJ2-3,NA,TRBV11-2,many,TGTGCCAGCAGCTTACTGCTGGTTTCCACAGATACGCAGTATTTT,CASSLLLVSTDTQYF
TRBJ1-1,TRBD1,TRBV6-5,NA,TGTGCCAGCAGTTACGAACAGGGGTCTGAAGCTTTCTTT,CASSYEQGSEAFF
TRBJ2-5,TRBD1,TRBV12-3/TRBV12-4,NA,TGTGCCAGCAGTTTGAACCGGGACAGCCAGTACTTC,CASSLNRDSQYF
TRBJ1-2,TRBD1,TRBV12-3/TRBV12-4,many,TGTGCCAGCAGTCCCCGACAGGGCTATGGCTACACCTTC,CASSPRQGYGYTF
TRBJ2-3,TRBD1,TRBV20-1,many,TGCAGTGCCCAGAGGACAGGGGACACAGATACGCAGTATTTT,CSAQRTGDTDTQYF
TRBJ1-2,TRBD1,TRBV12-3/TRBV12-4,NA,TGTGCCAGCAGTCCTCGGTGGGGACAGGGGGCTTTAGGCTATGGCTACACCTTC,CASSPRWGQGALGYGYTF
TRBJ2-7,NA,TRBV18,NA,TGTGCCAGCTCACCGCCAGACGGAGCCTACGAGCAGTACTTC,CASSPPDGAYEQYF
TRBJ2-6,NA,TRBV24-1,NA,TGTGCCACCAGTGATTCGATTTTAAACTCTGGGGCCAACGTCCCGACTTTC,CATSDSILNSGANVPTF
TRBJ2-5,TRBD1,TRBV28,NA,TGTGCCAGCAGTTTAATAGAGACAGGGTCGGCCGAGCAGAACTTC,CASSLIETGSAEQNF
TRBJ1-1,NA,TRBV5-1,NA,TGCGCCAGCAGCTGGGGGGGCCAGGGCCCATCGTCAGCTTTCTTT,CASSWGGQGPSSAFF
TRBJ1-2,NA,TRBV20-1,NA,TGCAGTACCTTTGGGGGGGCTGGTGGCTACACCTTC,CSTFGGAGGYTF
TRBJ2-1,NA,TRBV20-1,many,TGCAGTGCTAGAGATCCCCTAGGTGAGCAGTTCTTC,CSARDPLGEQFF
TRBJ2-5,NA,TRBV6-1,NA,TGTGCCAGCGACTTTTACCGGGACCCTTATGAGACCCAGTACTTC,CASDFYRDPYETQYF
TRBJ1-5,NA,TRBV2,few,TGTGCCAGCAACGGGGGATTGGGCGGTCAGCCCCAGCATTTT,CASNGGLGGQPQHF